The clone carrying this TCR beta chain was detected a few times. It was with a sample-barcoded 5' primer and a J-beta primer mix that a second PCR of roughly 7 to 12 cycles was run. MiXCR, applied by TCRdb to the 5' RACE reads, yields one record per CDR3 protein. There are roughly 1.7 million distinct CDR3 sequences in the sample; around 36% occur only once, and over 9% lies in the top ten. This sample stems from a study of blood T cells in healthy people across ages. Losses at the gene ends were 0 bases for V and 2 bases for J; bases not matched to a gene: 9. The CDR3 spans 17 residues. CDR1 and CDR2 from the germline V gene are DFQATT and SNEGSKA (reference sequence).

The sequence was obtained from a woman aged 30 to 39 in good health. Material: blood. The chain uses TRBV20-1 and TRBJ1-2, with 10 positions matching TRBD1. The CDR3 DNA sequence: TGCAGTGCTAGAGATATAGGGACAGGGGACTACAACTATGGCTACACCTTC. This encodes CSARDIGTGDYNYGYTF.